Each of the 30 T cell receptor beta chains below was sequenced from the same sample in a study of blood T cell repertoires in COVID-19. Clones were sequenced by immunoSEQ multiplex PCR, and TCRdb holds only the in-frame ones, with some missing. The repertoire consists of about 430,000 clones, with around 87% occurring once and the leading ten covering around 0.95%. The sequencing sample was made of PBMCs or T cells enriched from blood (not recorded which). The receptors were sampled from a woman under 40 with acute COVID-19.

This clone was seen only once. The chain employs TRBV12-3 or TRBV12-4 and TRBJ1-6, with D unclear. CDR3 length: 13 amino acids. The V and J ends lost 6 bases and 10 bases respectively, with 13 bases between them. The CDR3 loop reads CASSPLVESPLHF. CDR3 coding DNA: TGTGCCAGCAGCCCTTTGGTGGAGTCACCCCTCCACTTT.

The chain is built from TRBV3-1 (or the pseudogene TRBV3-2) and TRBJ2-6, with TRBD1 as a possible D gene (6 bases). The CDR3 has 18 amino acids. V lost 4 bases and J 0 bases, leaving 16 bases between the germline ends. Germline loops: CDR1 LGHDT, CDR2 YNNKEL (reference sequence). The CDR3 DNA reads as TGTGCCAGCAGCCGGGCCACAGGGACGCTCTCTGGGGCCAACGTCCTGACTTTC. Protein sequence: CASSRATGTLSGANVLTF.

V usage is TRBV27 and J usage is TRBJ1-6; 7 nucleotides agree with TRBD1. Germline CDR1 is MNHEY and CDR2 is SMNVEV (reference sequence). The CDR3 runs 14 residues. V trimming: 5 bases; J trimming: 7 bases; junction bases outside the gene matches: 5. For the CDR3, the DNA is TGTGCCAGCAGTCCCAGGGGGTCGAATTCACCCCTCCACTTT. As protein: CASSPRGSNSPLHF.

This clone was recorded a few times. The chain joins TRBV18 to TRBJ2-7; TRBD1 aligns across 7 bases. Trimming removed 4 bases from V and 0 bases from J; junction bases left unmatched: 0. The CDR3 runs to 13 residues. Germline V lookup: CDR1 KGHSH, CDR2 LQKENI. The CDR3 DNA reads TGTGCCAGCTCACGGGACAGCTCCTACGAGCAGTACTTC. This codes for CASSRDSSYEQYF.

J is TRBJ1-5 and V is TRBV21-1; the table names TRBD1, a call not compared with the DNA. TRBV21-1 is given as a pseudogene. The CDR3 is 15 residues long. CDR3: CASSKWGQGPQPQHF. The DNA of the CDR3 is TGTGCCAGCAGCAAATGGGGACAGGGGCCCCAGCCCCAGCATTTT.

This CDR3 is CASSSQQGYYGYTF. The CDR3 DNA follows: TGCGCCAGCAGCTCCCAACAGGGTTACTATGGCTACACCTTC. The J gene is TRBJ1-2, the V gene TRBV4-3; D perhaps matches TRBD1 (6 bases). The germline V and J ends were trimmed by 5 bases and 3 bases, with 13 bases remaining between them. Germline assignment: CDR1 LGHNA and CDR2 YSLEER. The CDR3 is 14 residues long.

CDR3 coding DNA: TGTGCCAGCAGTTTCGGGGGGGGTTATGGCTACACCTTC. This codes for CASSFGGGYGYTF. This sequence joins TRBV12-3 or TRBV12-4 and TRBJ1-2, with D tentatively TRBD1 (5 bases). The CDR3 totals 13 residues. Trimming pared 3 bases from V and 5 bases from J, leaving 10 bases between.

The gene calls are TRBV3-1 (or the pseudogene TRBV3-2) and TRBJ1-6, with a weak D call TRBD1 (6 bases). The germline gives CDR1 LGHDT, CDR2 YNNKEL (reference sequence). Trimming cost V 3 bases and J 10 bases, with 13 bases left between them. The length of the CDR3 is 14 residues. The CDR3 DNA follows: TGTGCCAGCAGCCACTTCGACAGGAGGTCACCCCTCCACTTT. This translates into CASSHFDRRSPLHF.

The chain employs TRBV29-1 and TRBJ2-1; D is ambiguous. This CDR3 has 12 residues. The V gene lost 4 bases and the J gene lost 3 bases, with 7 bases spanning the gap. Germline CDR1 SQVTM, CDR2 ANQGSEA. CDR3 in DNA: TGCAGCGTTGCCAACAGCTACAATGAGCAGTTCTTC. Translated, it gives CSVANSYNEQFF.

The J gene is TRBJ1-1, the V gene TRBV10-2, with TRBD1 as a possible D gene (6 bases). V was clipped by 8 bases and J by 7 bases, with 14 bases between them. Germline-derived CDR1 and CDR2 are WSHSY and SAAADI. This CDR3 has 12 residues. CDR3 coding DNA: TGCGCCAGCGTACAGGGTTGGGGTGAAGCTTTCTTT. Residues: CASVQGWGEAFF.

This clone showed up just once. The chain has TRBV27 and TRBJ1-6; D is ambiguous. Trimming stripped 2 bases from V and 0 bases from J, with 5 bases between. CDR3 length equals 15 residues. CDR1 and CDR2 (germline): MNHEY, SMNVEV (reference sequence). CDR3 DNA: TGTGCCAGCAGTTTAGTGCGCTCCTATAATTCACCCCTCCACTTT. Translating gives CASSLVRSYNSPLHF.

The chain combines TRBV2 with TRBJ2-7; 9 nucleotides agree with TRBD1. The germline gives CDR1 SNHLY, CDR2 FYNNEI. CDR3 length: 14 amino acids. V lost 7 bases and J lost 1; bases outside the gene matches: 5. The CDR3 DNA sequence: TGTGCCAGCAACTCACAGGGGGCTTCCTACGAGCAGTACTTC. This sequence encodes CASNSQGASYEQYF.

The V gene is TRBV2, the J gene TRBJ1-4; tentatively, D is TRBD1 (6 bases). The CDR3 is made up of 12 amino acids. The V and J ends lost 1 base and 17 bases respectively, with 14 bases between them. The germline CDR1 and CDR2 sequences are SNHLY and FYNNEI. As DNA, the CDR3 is TGTGCCAGCAGTGAAGGTCGGGGGGCGCCTTTTTTT. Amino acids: CASSEGRGAPFF.

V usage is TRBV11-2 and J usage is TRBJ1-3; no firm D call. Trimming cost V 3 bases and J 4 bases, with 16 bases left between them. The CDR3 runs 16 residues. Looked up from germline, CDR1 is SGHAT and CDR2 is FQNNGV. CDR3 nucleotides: TGTGCCAGCAGCTTTCCCCGGGGTCCGCGAGGAAACACCATATATTTT. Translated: CASSFPRGPRGNTIYF.

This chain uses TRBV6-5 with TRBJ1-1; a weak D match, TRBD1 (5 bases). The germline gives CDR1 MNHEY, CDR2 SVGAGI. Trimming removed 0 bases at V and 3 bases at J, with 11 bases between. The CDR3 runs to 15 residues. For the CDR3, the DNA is TGTGCCAGCAGTTACTCCGGCAGGGCGGACACTGAAGCTTTCTTT. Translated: CASSYSGRADTEAFF.

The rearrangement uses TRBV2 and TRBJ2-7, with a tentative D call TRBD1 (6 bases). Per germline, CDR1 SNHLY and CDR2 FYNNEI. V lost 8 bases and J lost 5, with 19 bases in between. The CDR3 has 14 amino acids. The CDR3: CASYKWGLTDEQYF. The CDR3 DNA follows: TGTGCCAGCTATAAATGGGGGCTCACCGACGAGCAGTACTTC.

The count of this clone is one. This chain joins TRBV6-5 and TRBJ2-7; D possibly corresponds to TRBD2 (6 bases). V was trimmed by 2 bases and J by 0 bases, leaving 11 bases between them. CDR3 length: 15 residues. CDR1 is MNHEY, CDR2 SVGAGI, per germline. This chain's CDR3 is CASSYQGGDSYEQYF. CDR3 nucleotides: TGTGCCAGCAGTTACCAGGGAGGAGACTCCTACGAGCAGTACTTC.

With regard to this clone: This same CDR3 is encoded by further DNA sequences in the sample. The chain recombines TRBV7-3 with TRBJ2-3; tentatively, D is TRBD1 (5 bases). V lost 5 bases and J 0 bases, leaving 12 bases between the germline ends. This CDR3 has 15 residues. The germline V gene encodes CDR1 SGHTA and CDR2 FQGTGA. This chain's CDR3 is CASSLGQRSTDTQYF. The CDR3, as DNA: TGTGCCAGCAGCCTTGGACAAAGAAGCACAGATACGCAGTATTTT.

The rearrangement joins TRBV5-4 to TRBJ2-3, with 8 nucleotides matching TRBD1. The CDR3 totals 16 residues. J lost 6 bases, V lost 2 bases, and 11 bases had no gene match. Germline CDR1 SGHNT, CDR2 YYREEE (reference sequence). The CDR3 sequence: CASSFRGTGKLDTQYF. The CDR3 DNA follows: TGTGCCAGCAGCTTTAGAGGGACAGGTAAATTGGATACGCAGTATTTT.

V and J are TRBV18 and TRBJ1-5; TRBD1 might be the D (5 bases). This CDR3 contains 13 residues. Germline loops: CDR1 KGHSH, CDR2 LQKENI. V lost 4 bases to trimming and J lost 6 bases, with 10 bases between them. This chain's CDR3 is CASSLTEVQPQHF. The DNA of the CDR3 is TGTGCCAGCTCACTGACAGAAGTTCAGCCCCAGCATTTT.

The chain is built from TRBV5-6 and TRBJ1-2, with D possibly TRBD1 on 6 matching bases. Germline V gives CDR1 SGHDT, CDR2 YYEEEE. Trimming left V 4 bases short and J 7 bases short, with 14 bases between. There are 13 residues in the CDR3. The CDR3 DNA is TGTGCCAGCAGCATCGGACAGTACGGTGGCTACACCTTC. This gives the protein CASSIGQYGGYTF. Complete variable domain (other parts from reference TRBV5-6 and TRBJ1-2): DAGVTQSPTHLIKTRGQQVTLRCSPKSGHDTVSWYQQALGQGPQFIFQYYEEEERQRGNFPDRFSGHQFPNYSSELNVNALLLGDSALYLCASSIGQYGGYTFGSGTRLTVV.

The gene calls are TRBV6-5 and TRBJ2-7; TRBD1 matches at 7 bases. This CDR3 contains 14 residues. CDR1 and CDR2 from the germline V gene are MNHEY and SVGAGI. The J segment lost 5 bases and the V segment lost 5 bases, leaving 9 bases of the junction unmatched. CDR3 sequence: CASSPDRLMNEQYF. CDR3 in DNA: TGTGCCAGCAGTCCGGACAGGCTCATGAACGAGCAGTACTTC.

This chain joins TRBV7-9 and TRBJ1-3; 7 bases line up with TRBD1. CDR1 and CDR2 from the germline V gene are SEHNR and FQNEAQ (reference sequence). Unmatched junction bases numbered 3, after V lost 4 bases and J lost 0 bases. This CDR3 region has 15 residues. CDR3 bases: TGTGCCAGCAGCTCGGGACAGAACTCTGGAAACACCATATATTTT. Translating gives CASSSGQNSGNTIYF.

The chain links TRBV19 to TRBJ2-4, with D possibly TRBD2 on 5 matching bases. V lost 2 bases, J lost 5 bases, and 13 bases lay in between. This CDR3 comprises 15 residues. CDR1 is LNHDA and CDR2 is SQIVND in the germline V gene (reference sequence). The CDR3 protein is CASSIRPGIQNIQYF. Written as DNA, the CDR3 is TGTGCCAGTAGTATACGTCCCGGGATCCAAAACATTCAGTACTTC.

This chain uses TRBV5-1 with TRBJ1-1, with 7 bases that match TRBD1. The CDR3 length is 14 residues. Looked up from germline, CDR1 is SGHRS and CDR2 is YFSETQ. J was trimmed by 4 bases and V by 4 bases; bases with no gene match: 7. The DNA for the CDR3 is TGCGCCAGCAGCGTCGACAGGGTTTTCACTGAAGCTTTCTTT. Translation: CASSVDRVFTEAFF.

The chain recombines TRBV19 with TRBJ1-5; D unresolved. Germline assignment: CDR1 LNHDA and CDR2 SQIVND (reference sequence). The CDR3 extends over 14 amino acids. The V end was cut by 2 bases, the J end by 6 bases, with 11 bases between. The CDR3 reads CASSITAGTQPQHF. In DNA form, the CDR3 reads TGTGCCAGTAGTATAACAGCGGGTACTCAGCCCCAGCATTTT.

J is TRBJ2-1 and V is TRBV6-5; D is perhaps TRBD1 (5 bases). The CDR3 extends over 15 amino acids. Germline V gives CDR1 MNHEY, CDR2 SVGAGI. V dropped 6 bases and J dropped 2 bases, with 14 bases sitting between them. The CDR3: CASSLDRVPYNEQFF. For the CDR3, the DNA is TGTGCCAGCAGCCTAGACAGAGTACCCTACAATGAGCAGTTCTTC.

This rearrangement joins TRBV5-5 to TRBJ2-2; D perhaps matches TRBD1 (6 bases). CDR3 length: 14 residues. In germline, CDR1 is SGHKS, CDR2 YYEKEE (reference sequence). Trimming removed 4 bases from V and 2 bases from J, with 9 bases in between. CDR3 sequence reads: CASSVGANTGELFF. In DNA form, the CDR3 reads TGTGCCAGCAGCGTGGGGGCCAACACCGGGGAGCTGTTTTTT.

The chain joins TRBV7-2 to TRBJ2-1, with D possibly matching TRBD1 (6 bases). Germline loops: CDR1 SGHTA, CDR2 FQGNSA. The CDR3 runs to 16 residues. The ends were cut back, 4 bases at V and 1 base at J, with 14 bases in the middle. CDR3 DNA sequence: TGTGCCAGCAGCTCAATACAGGGATGGTCCTACAATGAGCAGTTCTTC. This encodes CASSSIQGWSYNEQFF.

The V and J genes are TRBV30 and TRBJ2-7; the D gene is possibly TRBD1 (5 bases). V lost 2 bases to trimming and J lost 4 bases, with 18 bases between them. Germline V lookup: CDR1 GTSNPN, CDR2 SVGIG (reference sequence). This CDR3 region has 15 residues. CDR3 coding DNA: TGTGCCTGGAGTATATCCGGACATGCCTTTTACGAGCAGTACTTC. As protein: CAWSISGHAFYEQYF.